This note documents a single TCR beta chain sequence. Caucasian adults residing in Nashville, Tennessee made up all the donors. CDR1 and CDR2 (germline): SGHTA, FQGNSA. V dropped 5 bases and J dropped 0 bases, with 10 bases sitting between them. CDR3 length: 15 residues. This specimen comes from a study of shared clonotypes between healthy human individuals. Libraries were prepared by immunoSEQ multiplex PCR; TCRdb keeps only in-frame clonotypes and omits some of them. The table has hundreds of thousands of clones, around 77% seen once. What was sequenced was PBMCs. The receptor was derived from a woman aged 40 to 55 in good health. Some clones in this sample may be carry-over from other donors' samples. The chain has TRBV7-2 and TRBJ1-4; D ambiguous. The CDR3 sequence: CASSARWATNEKLFF. CDR3 coding DNA: TGTGCCAGCAGCGCTCGATGGGCAACTAATGAAAAACTGTTTTTT.